The entry below describes one T cell receptor beta chain. No cognate antigen has been identified for it. The record has no base qualities; no much larger clone is one base away. V has 2 bases trimmed and J has 0 bases trimmed; junction bases matching no gene number 3. The germline V gene gives CDR1 as MDHEN and CDR2 as SYDVKM. Spanning cysteine to phenylalanine, the CDR3 consists of 17 amino acids. Just the 51-base CDR3 DNA is kept, in frame starting at base 1. Library prep was done by the immunoSEQ multiplex PCR assay. T cell repertoires were profiled by deep sequencing of rearranged TCR beta loci, alongside multiparametric flow cytometry. The immuneACCESS repertoire file appears here via TCRdb, limited to in-frame rearrangements. These files lack a portion of the clones; in checked studies, under half of the deficit traces to unresolved V genes, and the cause of the others is not known. For this sample the table gives under 25,000 clones, of which around 85% were detected only once. The ten largest clones capture under 20% of the sample.

These data originate in a study of lymphopenia after photon versus proton radiotherapy (dated by TCRdb to the late 2010s). In terms of the full investigation: Photon and proton radiation therapy were compared by the study for their immunological effects in patients with gastrointestinal tumors who developed high-grade lymphopenia. The cohort comprised some 20 patients with gastrointestinal tumors who received either photon or proton therapy and then developed lymphopenia. The goal of the study was to describe how the two radiation modalities differ in their effects on the immune system. General findings and caveats noted by the study authors: During treatment, patients who received proton therapy stayed relatively stable, whereas patients who received photon therapy lost naive T cells and TCR diversity and gained effector/memory populations. Once the lymphocyte count had reached its nadir, the repertoires of photon-treated patients showed oligoclonal expansion, particularly of CD8+ Temra cells, and this expansion drove the decline in diversity. Across the cohort, an inverse correlation was found between a larger post-nadir drop in TCR diversity and overall survival time among patients who died. The authors looked at the survival association only in patients who died, and they framed better survival with proton therapy as a possibility rather than a demonstrated result.

The sequencing here drew on peripheral blood, taken from a patient treated with photon-based radiotherapy. The V and J segments used are TRBV28 and TRBJ2-3, with 12 middle bases fitting TRBD2. The clonotype comes from a man aged 55-75 years with pancreatic cancer. The nucleotide sequence is TGTGCCAGCAGTTTACTTACTAGCGGGGGGAGCACAGATACGCAGTATTTT. Its protein reads: CASSLLTSGGSTDTQYF.